The 2 T cell receptor beta chains given below trace back to one sample, sequenced in a study of T cell responses to AZD1222 COVID-19 vaccine. Data came from immunoSEQ multiplex PCR; TCRdb stores just in-frame clones and leaves some out. The sample yields more than 85,000 clones, 70% to 90% seen once. Source: peripheral blood, taken on day 0 of AZD1222 vaccination. All receptors derive from an adult in good health.

The chain recombines TRBV7-2 with TRBJ2-7, with D possibly matching TRBD1 (6 bases). CDR1 is SGHTA, CDR2 FQGNSA, per germline. This CDR3 has 15 amino acids. V was clipped by 1 base and J by 1 base, with 11 bases between them. In nucleotides, the CDR3 is TGTGCCAGCAGCTTAGGTCCCCAGGGGTCCTACGAGCAGTACTTC. Amino acids: CASSLGPQGSYEQYF.

There are a few counts of this clone. The chain links TRBV7-2 to TRBJ2-3; weak D call: TRBD2 (6 bases). Trimming left V 1 base short and J 6 bases short, with 11 bases between. The CDR3 extends over 14 amino acids. Germline CDR1 is SGHTA and CDR2 is FQGNSA. As DNA, the CDR3 is TGTGCCAGCAGCTTAGGGGACGGGGGTGATACGCAGTATTTT. Translating gives CASSLGDGGDTQYF.